This T cell receptor (beta chain) was recorded in a study of blood T cell repertoires in COVID-19. Whole-study context: Collection of acute and convalescent COVID-19 samples took place in the United States, Italy and Spain. Sample material is recorded as cDNA or gDNA derived from T cells, B-cell-depleted T cells, or PBMCs.

Source study methods: Reference gene primer amplification gave estimated nucleated cell counts. Assay used: immunoSEQ multiplex PCR; TCRdb lists only in-frame clones, some missing. That table is the source of V, J and clone size, and D and trimming were worked out from the DNA. The data hold fewer than 40,000 clones, with 80% observed a single time. CDR3 size: 16 residues. V was shortened by 5 bases and J by 3 bases, with 14 bases between the two germline ends. From germline, CDR1 is MNHEY and CDR2 SMNVEV (reference sequence). This TCR was recovered from a man older than 75 with active or convalescent COVID-19. Sequenced: peripheral blood. This chain joins TRBV27 and TRBJ2-6, with D maybe TRBD2 (7 bases). Here the CDR3 reads CASSAGLGGGANVLTF. The CDR3 nucleotides read TGTGCCAGCAGTGCAGGACTAGGGGGTGGGGCCAACGTCCTGACTTTC.